This T cell receptor beta chain originates from a study of T-cell memory formation after mild COVID-19. The wider study: Largely donor-specific TCR clusters were found.

Overall study findings and caveats: Cross-reactive memory seemingly joined, as some responding clones were found in pre-infection memory. CD4/CD8 balance characterized clones contracting day 15 to 85, and CD4+ skew characterized later expanders.

Each CDR3 protein is one row after TCRdb ran MiXCR on the 5' RACE reads. The repertoire includes roughly 400,000 distinct CDR3 sequences, about 15% of them detected once, and 20% to 25% sits in the top ten. This clonotype was found a few times. Its antigen is undetermined. J was trimmed by 4 bases and V by 6 bases; bases with no gene match: 17. Per germline, CDR1 DFQATT and CDR2 SNEGSKA (reference sequence). The CDR3 is 16 amino acids. The sample consisted of PBMCs or a T cell subset sorted from them (not recorded which). The origin of this receptor is a young man who had mild COVID-19 (a few samples of this study predate the infection). Cell type and time point are not known. The chain couples TRBV20-1 to TRBJ1-2; 7 positions agree with TRBD1. CDR3 DNA: TGCAGTGCAAAGAACTCGGGACAGCCCGTCGGCTATGGCTACACCTTC. Its protein product is CSAKNSGQPVGYGYTF.